The clone carrying this TCR beta chain was recorded once. The CDR3 is 14 amino acids. Germline CDR1 SGHNT, CDR2 YYREEE (reference sequence). The V end lost 4 bases, the J end lost 1 base, and 12 bases lay between the germline ends. This record comes from a study of blood T cell repertoires in COVID-19. TCRdb's table, derived via immunoSEQ multiplex PCR, lists solely in-frame clones and lacks some. The data show almost 35,000 clones, 75% to 90% seen once. The TCR sequence derives from a man in his 60s with active COVID-19. Sequencing was done on a sample of peripheral blood. The V call is TRBV5-4, the J call TRBJ2-7; weak D call: TRBD2 (6 bases). In DNA form, the CDR3 reads TGTGCCAGCAGCGGGGGACTGCGATCCTACGAGCAGTACTTC. It is translated as CASSGGLRSYEQYF. Full variable domain (outside the CDR3, taken from reference TRBV5-4 and TRBJ2-7): ETGVTQSPTHLIKTRGQQVTLRCSSQSGHNTVSWYQQALGQGPQFIFQYYREEENGRGNFPPRFSGLQFPNYSSELNVNALELDDSALYLCASSGGLRSYEQYFGPGTRLTVT.